Given below is one T cell receptor beta chain in context. Its antigen is still unknown. This record comes from a study of beta chain features in type 1 diabetes. Across the study: Similarity in age, gender and cell yields was seen between patients and healthy donors.

TCRB transcripts that were expressed got sequenced, as all of the isolated RNA had been reverse transcribed. Only in-frame clones appear in the TCRdb table, and some are missing; sequencing was by immunoSEQ multiplex PCR. The table has about 150,000 clones, 6% to 9% seen once. Trimming shortened V by 7 bases and J by 6 bases, and 17 bases separated the two germline ends. This CDR3 spans 13 amino acids. Germline V CDR1 and CDR2: SQVTM, ANQGSEA. Study observations and caveats: Insertions were fewer and deletions more numerous at VDJ junctions in type 1 diabetes patients. Among all four CD4+ subsets, Type 1 diabetes patients had TCRB CDR3s that were moderately but significantly shorter.

The sample comprised central memory CD4+ T cells from blood. This chain links TRBV29-1 with TRBJ2-3; D might be TRBD1 (6 bases). The receptor was isolated from a man aged 18 to 35 with type 1 diabetes. The DNA of the CDR3 is TGCAGCGGGGGTTCAGGGGCGGGCGATACGCAGTATTTT. It is translated as CSGGSGAGDTQYF.